This entry is about one TCR beta chain. The sample belongs to a study of blood T cell repertoires in COVID-19. As for the study in general: T cells, B-cell-depleted T cells, or PBMCs provided the cDNA or gDNA that served as material.

As originally analysed: By means of reference gene primer amplification, nucleated cell counts were estimated. Repertoires were generated with immunoSEQ multiplex PCR, while TCRdb's copy carries only in-frame clones and drops some. The V and J calls and the clone size are those of that table, but D and trimming were determined from the DNA. The sample yields around 270,000 clones, around 84% seen once. Sequenced sample: peripheral blood. The origin of this receptor is a middle-aged woman who had recovered from COVID-19.

The CDR3 here is CASSSGVGSGTDTQYF. The CDR3 nucleotides read TGCGCCAGCAGCTCCGGGGTAGGGAGCGGCACAGATACGCAGTATTTT. The V gene is TRBV5-1, the J gene TRBJ2-3, with D maybe TRBD2 (5 bases). V was cut by 3 bases and J by 1 base, with 15 bases left in between. Germline V CDR1 and CDR2: SGHRS, YFSETQ. CDR3 length: 16 amino acids.